One and the same sample provided the 3 T cell receptor beta chains below, sequenced in a study of metastatic and nonmetastatic thyroid tumors. TCRdb reprocessed the PCR reads via MiXCR. Among about 40,000 clones listed, 15% to 20% were seen once. There were no patients who had received any treatment before thyroid surgery. The sequenced sample was tumor tissue. The receptors originated from a female donor with papillary thyroid cancer or a benign thyroid nodule (not recorded which). Some clones in this sample may be carry-over from other donors' samples.

Of note for this clone: The junction shows a germline mismatch at one end, possibly a read error. V is TRBV7-3 and J is TRBJ1-2; TRBD1 might be the D (5 bases). Germline V gene lookup returns CDR1 SGHTA and CDR2 FQGTGA. This CDR3 is built from 15 residues. This chain's CDR3 is CTSSLSARDRGGYTF. In DNA, the CDR3 is TGTACCAGCAGCTTATCGGCCAGGGATAGGGGCGGCTACACCTTC.

This clone was counted at least ten times. Other DNA sequences in this specimen translate into the identical CDR3. This sequence joins TRBV12-3 or TRBV12-4 and TRBJ1-5; 10 nucleotides match TRBD1. The CDR3 covers 11 residues. The ends lost 5 bases at V and 15 bases at J; junction bases unmatched: 4. In nucleotides, the CDR3 is TGTGCCAGCAGTCGACAGGGGGCACTGCATTTT. Translated, it gives CASSRQGALHF.

This clone was observed many times. The chain is built from TRBV19 and TRBJ2-1; 14 nucleotides agree with TRBD2. The CDR3 extends over 17 amino acids. CDR1 and CDR2 from the germline V gene are LNHDA and SQIVND (reference sequence). Germline trimming cut 5 bases from V and 9 bases from J; bases unmatched to any gene: 12. The CDR3, as DNA: TGTGCCAGTAGTGGGGGACAGGGACTAGCGGGAGTGGGTGAGCAGTTCTTC. Translation gives CASSGGQGLAGVGEQFF.